These 27 T cell receptor beta chains came from one sample sequenced in a study of blood T cell repertoires in COVID-19. Here immunoSEQ multiplex PCR was the method, and the copy in TCRdb shows in-frame clones only, minus some. Seen here are 220,000 or so clones, around 84% observed once, and the top ten hold about 20%. Sequencing was performed on peripheral blood. All receptors come from a young man with active or convalescent COVID-19.

The V call is TRBV4-1, the J call TRBJ1-4; 7 bases map to TRBD1. In germline, CDR1 is MGHRA, CDR2 YSYEKL. V shed 3 bases and J 4 bases; nucleotides not matched to a gene: 2. There are 14 residues in the CDR3. DNA for the CDR3: TGCGCCAGCAGCCAGGGACAGCTTAATGAAAAACTGTTTTTT. It specifies CASSQGQLNEKLFF.

This clone was picked up many times. The rearrangement uses TRBV6-2 or TRBV6-3 and TRBJ2-1; possibly TRBD2 for D (6 bases). This CDR3 spans 17 amino acids. The ends were cut back, 4 bases at V and 8 bases at J, with 24 bases in the middle. Germline V lookup: CDR1 MNHEY, CDR2 SVGEGT. CDR3: CASSLSPWRVTEDEQFF. CDR3 coding DNA: TGTGCCAGCAGTTTATCCCCTTGGAGGGTTACGGAGGATGAGCAGTTCTTC.

This chain links TRBV7-2 with TRBJ2-5; 14 bases fit TRBD2. The germline CDR1 and CDR2 sequences are SGHTA and FQGNSA. The CDR3 loop spans 16 amino acids. V was clipped by 1 base and J by 5 bases; unmatched bases: 3. CDR3 bases: TGTGCCAGCAGCTTAGGACTAGCGGGAGGGCGGGAGACCCAGTACTTC. This gives the protein CASSLGLAGGRETQYF. The variable domain in full, completed from reference TRBV7-2 and TRBJ2-5, reads GAGVSQSPSNKVTEKGKDVELRCDPISGHTALYWYRQSLGQGLEFLIYFQGNSAPDKSGLPSDRFSAERTGGSVSTLTIQRTQQEDSAVYLCASSLGLAGGRETQYFGPGTRLLVL.

CDR3 in DNA: TGCGCCAGCAGCTTAGGTCGGCAGGGTAATGAAAAACTGTTTTTT. Translating gives CASSLGRQGNEKLFF. This sequence joins TRBV5-1 and TRBJ1-4; possibly TRBD1 for D (5 bases). With 2 bases removed from V and 4 bases from J, the gap between germline ends came to 12 bases. The CDR3 loop spans 15 amino acids. CDR1 and CDR2 from the germline V gene are SGHRS and YFSETQ. The entire variable domain, with the rest obtained from reference TRBV5-1 and TRBJ1-4, is as follows: KAGVTQTPRYLIKTRGQQVTLSCSPISGHRSVSWYQQTPGQGLQFLFEYFSETQRNKGNFPGRFSGRQFSNSRSEMNVSTLELGDSALYLCASSLGRQGNEKLFFGSGTQLSVL.

This rearrangement joins TRBV15 to TRBJ1-1; a possible D gene is TRBD1 (5 bases). Germline loops: CDR1 LNHNV, CDR2 YYDKDF (reference sequence). The CDR3 covers 14 residues. Trimming removed 0 bases at V and 6 bases at J, with 11 bases between. In DNA, the CDR3 is TGTGCCACCAGCAGAGATCGGGGGGGGTCTGAAGCTTTCTTT. Translated: CATSRDRGGSEAFF.

V gene TRBV5-6 combines with J gene TRBJ1-1; the D gene is possibly TRBD1 (6 bases). Looked up from germline, CDR1 is SGHDT and CDR2 is YYEEEE. The CDR3 runs 15 residues. Trimming left V 0 bases short and J 5 bases short, with 14 bases between. CDR3 region: CASSLAPTGRTEAFF. CDR3 DNA: TGTGCCAGCAGCTTGGCCCCGACAGGAAGGACTGAAGCTTTCTTT.

CDR3 loop: CSVDALAGPSGGYNEQFF. CDR3 nucleotides: TGCAGCGTTGACGCACTAGCGGGCCCATCAGGGGGGTACAATGAGCAGTTCTTC. J is TRBJ2-1 and V is TRBV29-1, with 9 nucleotides matching TRBD2. V gave up 3 bases and J gave up 4 bases; unmatched junction bases: 16. CDR3 length: 18 residues. In germline, CDR1 is SQVTM, CDR2 ANQGSEA.

The rearrangement links TRBV25-1 to TRBJ2-7, with 8 bases fitting TRBD2. Germline lookup yields CDR1 MGHDK and CDR2 SYGVNS. This CDR3 region has 13 residues. V shed 10 bases, J shed 3 bases, and the junction held 8 bases outside the gene matches. In DNA, the CDR3 is TGTGCCACCCGAACTAGCGGTGACTACGAGCAGTACTTC. Protein sequence: CATRTSGDYEQYF.

This chain uses TRBV27 with TRBJ2-7; D may be TRBD2 (6 bases). The CDR3 extends over 13 amino acids. Germline V lookup: CDR1 MNHEY, CDR2 SMNVEV (reference sequence). Deletions cut 3 bases from V and 1 base from J, with 7 bases between. CDR3 nucleotide sequence: TGTGCCAGCAGTTTCCGGGAGTCCTACGAGCAGTACTTC. It specifies CASSFRESYEQYF.

In nucleotides, the CDR3 is TGTGCCAGCAGCTTTTTGATGAGCCAGACTTTCTCTGGAAACACCATATATTTT. It encodes CASSFLMSQTFSGNTIYF. V and J are TRBV5-5 and TRBJ1-3, with unresolved D. Germline CDR1 SGHKS, CDR2 YYEKEE (reference sequence). This CDR3 region has 18 residues. Deletions cut 2 bases from V and 0 bases from J, with 18 bases between.

V usage is TRBV7-3 and J usage is TRBJ2-5; 10 bases align to TRBD2. Germline CDR1 is SGHTA and CDR2 is FQGTGA. After removal of 5 bases from V and 2 bases from J, the junction contained 5 bases not matched to a gene. CDR3 length equals 15 residues. The CDR3 coding sequence is TGTGCCAGCAGCCCGGGACTAGCGCATCAAGAGACCCAGTACTTC. This gives the protein CASSPGLAHQETQYF. The variable domain in full, completed from reference TRBV7-3 and TRBJ2-5, reads GAGVSQTPSNKVTEKGKYVELRCDPISGHTALYWYRQSLGQGPEFLIYFQGTGAADDSGLPNDRFFAVRPEGSVSTLKIQRTERGDSAVYLCASSPGLAHQETQYFGPGTRLLVL.

In its sample, this clone was seen a few times. The rearrangement links TRBV28 to TRBJ2-1, with TRBD2 matching over 10 bases. Germline CDR1 is MDHEN and CDR2 is SYDVKM. CDR3 length: 15 residues. Germline trimming cut 7 bases from V and 1 base from J; bases unmatched to any gene: 4. Written as DNA, the CDR3 is TGTGCCAGCATCCCTAGCGGGGGTTCCTACAATGAGCAGTTCTTC. It is translated as CASIPSGGSYNEQFF.

The chain couples TRBV7-2 to TRBJ1-3, with D tentatively TRBD1 (6 bases). Looked up from germline, CDR1 is SGHTA and CDR2 is FQGNSA. V was shortened by 3 bases and J by 7 bases, with 13 bases between the two germline ends. There are 14 residues in the CDR3. CDR3 protein: CASSFQTGGNTIYF. CDR3 coding DNA: TGTGCCAGCAGCTTCCAGACAGGTGGCAACACCATATATTTT.

The CDR3 is CASSGNLYNEQFF. DNA for the CDR3: TGTGCCAGCAGCGGGAACTTGTACAATGAGCAGTTCTTC. The chain uses TRBV2 and TRBJ2-1, with a possible D match to TRBD2 (5 bases). The CDR3 is made up of 13 amino acids. Trimming took off 6 bases at V and 4 bases at J, with 10 bases between the two ends. The V gene's germline CDR1 is SNHLY and CDR2 FYNNEI.

J is TRBJ2-7 and V is TRBV5-4, with 9 nucleotides matching TRBD2. Unmatched junction bases numbered 2, after V lost 0 bases and J lost 4 bases. This CDR3 contains 14 residues. Germline V gene data show CDR1 as SGHNT and CDR2 as YYREEE (reference sequence). The CDR3 is CASSLGLAVYEQYF. The CDR3 DNA reads TGTGCCAGCAGCTTGGGACTAGCGGTTTACGAGCAGTACTTC.

This chain links TRBV5-1 with TRBJ2-3; 9 bases line up with TRBD2. This CDR3 comprises 15 residues. CDR1 SGHRS and CDR2 YFSETQ come from the germline V gene. V dropped 9 bases and J dropped 7; count of bases not matched to a gene: 15. This CDR3 reads CATTGGAGGQNTQYF. Here the CDR3 DNA reads TGCGCCACTACTGGTGGGGCGGGAGGGCAAAATACGCAGTATTTT. Full variable domain (outside the CDR3, taken from reference TRBV5-1 and TRBJ2-3): KAGVTQTPRYLIKTRGQQVTLSCSPISGHRSVSWYQQTPGQGLQFLFEYFSETQRNKGNFPGRFSGRQFSNSRSEMNVSTLELGDSALYLCATTGGAGGQNTQYFGPGTRLTVL.

The chain combines TRBV7-9 with TRBJ2-5; D unresolved. From germline, CDR1 is SEHNR and CDR2 FQNEAQ (reference sequence). The V and J ends lost 1 base and 1 base respectively, with 10 bases between them. The CDR3 extends over 15 amino acids. CDR3 sequence reads: CASSLGAGVQETQYF. In nucleotides, the CDR3 is TGTGCCAGCAGCTTAGGGGCCGGCGTCCAAGAGACCCAGTACTTC.

CDR3 in amino acids: CASSQVGLAGSPGGTDTQYF. The CDR3 region has the DNA TGCGCCAGCAGCCAGGTTGGGCTAGCGGGGTCCCCGGGTGGCACAGATACGCAGTATTTT. The V gene is TRBV4-3, the J gene TRBJ2-3, with 9 bases identical to TRBD2. V dropped 3 bases and J dropped 1; count of bases not matched to a gene: 17. The CDR3 has 20 amino acids. CDR1 and CDR2 (germline): LGHNA, YSLEER.

As to this clone: This specimen includes other DNA sequences encoding the same CDR3. The chain has TRBV19 and TRBJ2-7; D uncertain. Germline lookup yields CDR1 LNHDA and CDR2 SQIVND (reference sequence). V lost 5 bases and J 0 bases, leaving 11 bases between the germline ends. This CDR3 comprises 14 residues. CDR3 in amino acids: CASSWRSSSYEQYF. The CDR3 DNA follows: TGTGCCAGTAGTTGGCGATCTAGCTCCTACGAGCAGTACTTC.

The rearrangement links TRBV16 to TRBJ1-4, with no clear D. Germline V gives CDR1 KGHSY, CDR2 FQNENV. There are 14 residues in the CDR3. Trimming stripped 0 bases from V and 8 bases from J, with 10 bases between. CDR3 DNA: TGTGCCAGCAGCCAATCATTAGCGATCGAAAAACTGTTTTTT. Its translation is CASSQSLAIEKLFF. Based on the CDR3 plus reference TRBV16 and TRBJ1-4, the full variable domain is GEEVAQTPKHLVRGEGQKAKLYCAPIKGHSYVFWYQQVLKNEFKFLISFQNENVFDETGMPKERFSAKCLPNSPCSLEIQATKLEDSAVYFCASSQSLAIEKLFFGSGTQLSVL.

V gene TRBV5-1 combines with J gene TRBJ2-3; 7 bases fit TRBD2. With 3 bases clipped from V and 4 bases from J, the junction kept 11 bases outside the gene matches. The CDR3 loop spans 16 amino acids. Germline loops: CDR1 SGHRS, CDR2 YFSETQ. The DNA for the CDR3 is TGCGCCAGCAGCTCCCAAGGCGGGAGATTTGCAGATACGCAGTATTTT. Its protein is CASSSQGGRFADTQYF.

The chain is built from TRBV6-5 and TRBJ1-1, with D possibly TRBD1 on 6 matching bases. Per the germline V gene, CDR1 is MNHEY and CDR2 is SVGAGI. V lost 7 bases and J 1 base, leaving 13 bases between the germline ends. The CDR3 totals 14 residues. The CDR3 spells CASIGGASNTEAFF. The CDR3, as DNA: TGTGCCAGCATTGGGGGGGCTTCGAACACTGAAGCTTTCTTT.

J is TRBJ2-2 and V is TRBV28; D might be TRBD2 (6 bases). The V gene's germline CDR1 is MDHEN and CDR2 SYDVKM. The V end was cut by 6 bases, the J end by 4 bases, with 15 bases between. This CDR3 region has 15 residues. The CDR3 loop is CASSRGFRGTGELFF. CDR3 bases: TGTGCCAGCAGCCGGGGGTTTAGGGGCACCGGGGAGCTGTTTTTT. Full variable domain (remainder filled in from reference TRBV28 and TRBJ2-2): DVKVTQSSRYLVKRTGEKVFLECVQDMDHENMFWYRQDPGLGLRLIYFSYDVKMKEKGDIPEGYSVSREKKERFSLILESASTNQTSMYLCASSRGFRGTGELFFGEGSRLTVL.

This chain uses TRBV5-5 with TRBJ2-4; TRBD1 aligns across 8 bases. Per the germline V gene, CDR1 is SGHKS and CDR2 is YYEKEE (reference sequence). This CDR3 is 18 amino acids long. V was pared by 7 bases and J by 0 bases, with 15 bases of the junction left unmatched. CDR3 bases: TGTGCCAGCCTTGAGACAGGGGCCGATGTATTAGCCAAAAACATTCAGTACTTC. Translated, it gives CASLETGADVLAKNIQYF.

This chain uses TRBV5-1 with TRBJ1-5; TRBD1 matches 7 bases. Germline V gene sequence: CDR1 SGHRS, CDR2 YFSETQ. V gave up 2 bases and J gave up 5 bases; unmatched junction bases: 1. This CDR3 is built from 13 residues. The CDR3 nucleotides read TGCGCCAGCAGCTTAGACAGGGATCAGCCCCAGCATTTT. Translating gives CASSLDRDQPQHF.

The V call is TRBV6-5, the J call TRBJ1-1; D ambiguous. The germline V gene encodes CDR1 MNHEY and CDR2 SVGAGI. This CDR3 contains 13 residues. V lost 6 bases to trimming and J lost 7 bases, with 15 bases between them. CDR3 residues: CASRVLEGREAFF. The CDR3, as DNA: TGTGCCAGCAGAGTCCTCGAGGGCCGTGAAGCTTTCTTT.

This clone was found once. This chain joins TRBV13 and TRBJ2-7; 7 positions agree with TRBD1. CDR3 length: 17 residues. With V trimmed by 2 bases and J by 6 bases, 16 bases remained unmatched. Germline loops: CDR1 PRHDT, CDR2 FYEKMQ (reference sequence). The CDR3 reads CASSLISPGQTSREQYF. The CDR3 DNA is TGTGCCAGCAGCTTAATATCCCCGGGACAGACTTCCCGCGAGCAGTACTTC. Complete variable domain (other parts from reference TRBV13 and TRBJ2-7): AAGVIQSPRHLIKEKRETATLKCYPIPRHDTVYWYQQGPGQDPQFLISFYEKMQSDKGSIPDRFSAQQFSDYHSELNMSSLELGDSALYFCASSLISPGQTSREQYFGPGTRLTVT.